This T cell receptor beta chain derives from a study of blood T cell repertoires in COVID-19. Study as a whole: The study drew acute and convalescent COVID-19 samples from the United States, Italy and Spain. In each case, the material was cDNA or gDNA derived from T cells, B-cell-depleted T cells, or PBMCs.

CDR3 length equals 13 residues. V was pared by 2 bases and J by 4 bases, with 8 bases between. How the authors handled the data: How many nucleated cells were present was estimated from reference gene primer amplification. Clones were sequenced by immunoSEQ multiplex PCR, and TCRdb holds only the in-frame ones, with some missing. Clonal size and the V and J genes are those of that table, whereas D and trimming came from the DNA. The sample carries 200,000 to 250,000 clones, 70% to 90% recorded once. The receptor comes from an elderly man with acute or convalescent COVID-19. The chain uses TRBV12-3 or TRBV12-4 and TRBJ1-1; D remains unclear. The specimen sequenced was peripheral blood. DNA for the CDR3: TGTGCCAGCAGTTTAAGCCGGGGCACTGAAGCTTTCTTT. Translated: CASSLSRGTEAFF.